Listed below are T cell receptor beta chains from one sample, sequenced in a study of blood T cell repertoires in COVID-19. TCRdb keeps only in-frame clones here, not all; method: immunoSEQ multiplex PCR. Of approximately 80,000 clones listed, over 70% are singletons. The source material was peripheral blood. Receptor source: a human donor in a cohort sampled during active COVID-19. Both conserved end residues are part of each CDR3. A D gene is named only where the DNA matches it firmly. For some rows the clone size is stated as once, few or many, or as a class when expanded; others skip it.

v_call	d_call	j_call	clone_size	cdr3_length	cdr3_aa	cdr3_nt
TRBV18	TRBD2	TRBJ2-1	NA	16	CASSPRLAGGPNEQFF	TGTGCCAGCTCACCACGGCTAGCGGGAGGCCCCAATGAGCAGTTCTTC
TRBV5-6	TRBD1	TRBJ1-1	once	15	CASSWNTGANTEAFF	TGTGCCAGCAGCTGGAATACAGGGGCGAACACTGAAGCTTTCTTT
TRBV27	TRBD2	TRBJ2-1	NA	15	CASSGAGGYYNEQFF	TGTGCCAGCAGTGGGGCGGGAGGATACTACAATGAGCAGTTCTTC
TRBV5-5	TRBD1	TRBJ2-5	NA	14	CASTPGTGKETQYF	TGTGCCAGCACCCCCGGGACAGGGAAAGAGACCCAGTACTTC
TRBV4-3	TRBD1	TRBJ2-5	NA	15	CASSQGTGGRETQYF	TGCGCCAGCAGCCAAGGGACAGGGGGAAGGGAGACCCAGTACTTC
TRBV4-1	NA	TRBJ1-5	NA	17	CASSQDHPGVSNQPQHF	TGCGCCAGCAGCCAAGATCACCCGGGGGTTAGCAATCAGCCCCAGCATTTT
TRBV7-2	TRBD2	TRBJ2-1	NA	14	CASSFGGGYNEQFF	TGTGCCAGCAGCTTCGGGGGGGGTTACAATGAGCAGTTCTTC
TRBV5-6	TRBD2	TRBJ2-7	NA	14	CASTRASGDYEQYF	TGTGCCAGCACCCGCGCTAGCGGGGACTACGAGCAGTACTTC
TRBV6-2/TRBV6-3	NA	TRBJ2-2	NA	17	CASSYSPGGRNTGELFF	TGTGCCAGCAGTTACTCACCGGGGGGCCGGAACACCGGGGAGCTGTTTTTT
TRBV6-1	NA	TRBJ2-7	NA	16	CASSEAVGVSSYEQYF	TGTGCCAGCAGTGAAGCGGTCGGGGTCAGTTCCTACGAGCAGTACTTC
TRBV29-1	NA	TRBJ2-1	NA	14	CSVAEGSSYNEQFF	TGCAGCGTTGCTGAGGGTTCCTCCTACAATGAGCAGTTCTTC
TRBV6-2/TRBV6-3	NA	TRBJ1-1	NA	15	CASSYTGQTNTEAFF	TGTGCCAGCAGTTACACGGGACAAACGAACACTGAAGCTTTCTTT
TRBV7-3	TRBD1	TRBJ2-4	NA	14	CASSSGTGGDIQYF	TGTGCCAGCAGCTCCGGGACAGGGGGAGACATTCAGTACTTC
TRBV5-5	TRBD1	TRBJ1-3	few	16	CASSLPGQESGNTIYF	TGTGCCAGCAGCTTACCGGGACAGGAGTCTGGAAACACCATATATTTT
TRBV9	NA	TRBJ1-2	many	13	CASSAQAHYGYTF	TGTGCCAGCAGCGCGCAGGCCCACTATGGCTACACCTTC
TRBV11-2	TRBD2	TRBJ2-7	NA	16	CASSRKGLAGGYEQYF	TGTGCCAGCAGCCGTAAGGGACTAGCGGGGGGCTACGAGCAGTACTTC
TRBV7-9	TRBD1	TRBJ1-4	NA	15	CASSSSTGQNEKLFF	TGTGCCAGCAGCTCCTCGACAGGGCAGAATGAAAAACTGTTTTTT
TRBV30	NA	TRBJ2-5	NA	14	CASDVTGVIETQYF	TGTGCCTCGGACGTGACAGGAGTAATTGAGACCCAGTACTTC
TRBV10-3	TRBD2	TRBJ2-1	NA	15	CAISARGGAHNEQFF	TGTGCCATCAGCGCTCGGGGAGGGGCTCACAATGAGCAGTTCTTC
TRBV27	NA	TRBJ1-1	NA	14	CASSLMAGLFEAFF	TGTGCCAGCAGTTTAATGGCAGGCCTCTTTGAAGCTTTCTTT
TRBV5-4	TRBD1	TRBJ2-3	NA	16	CASRPTPAGGHNTQYF	TGTGCCAGCAGACCTACCCCGGCAGGGGGCCACAATACGCAGTATTTT
TRBV11-2	NA	TRBJ1-2	NA	14	CASSLDPGVSGYTF	TGTGCCAGCAGCTTAGACCCAGGCGTGAGCGGCTACACCTTC
TRBV5-1	NA	TRBJ2-7	NA	14	CASSPGGSTYEQYF	TGCGCCAGCAGCCCCGGGGGTAGTACCTACGAGCAGTACTTC
TRBV16	NA	TRBJ2-7	NA	11	CASSPSREQYF	TGTGCCAGCAGTCCCTCCAGGGAGCAGTACTTC
TRBV28	NA	TRBJ2-7	NA	16	CASSPLGGGGSYEQYF	TGTGCCAGCAGCCCTCTCGGGGGAGGAGGCTCCTACGAGCAGTACTTC
TRBV7-6	TRBD1	TRBJ2-1	NA	13	CASSLVNRGEQFF	TGTGCCAGCAGCTTAGTTAACAGGGGCGAGCAGTTCTTC
TRBV7-9	TRBD1	TRBJ1-1	NA	15	CASSLRTGVSTEAFF	TGTGCCAGCAGCTTACGGACAGGGGTAAGCACTGAAGCTTTCTTT
TRBV5-1	NA	TRBJ1-6	few	15	CASSTGAISYSPLHF	TGCGCCAGCAGCACAGGAGCAATTTCGTATTCACCCCTCCACTTT
TRBV11-2	TRBD1	TRBJ2-7	NA	16	CASSLVGTGPSYEQYF	TGTGCCAGCAGCTTAGTGGGGACAGGCCCATCCTACGAGCAGTACTTC
TRBV6-5	NA	TRBJ1-1	NA	14	CASTSAGPHTEAFF	TGTGCCAGCACCTCGGCGGGGCCCCACACTGAAGCTTTCTTT
TRBV10-3	TRBD1	TRBJ2-6	NA	17	CAISDRQGSGGANVLTF	TGTGCCATCAGTGACCGACAGGGGAGCGGTGGGGCCAACGTCCTGACTTTC
TRBV28	NA	TRBJ1-4	NA	15	CASSLGGRLVEKLFF	TGTGCCAGCAGTTTGGGTGGCCGACTGGTGGAAAAACTGTTTTTT